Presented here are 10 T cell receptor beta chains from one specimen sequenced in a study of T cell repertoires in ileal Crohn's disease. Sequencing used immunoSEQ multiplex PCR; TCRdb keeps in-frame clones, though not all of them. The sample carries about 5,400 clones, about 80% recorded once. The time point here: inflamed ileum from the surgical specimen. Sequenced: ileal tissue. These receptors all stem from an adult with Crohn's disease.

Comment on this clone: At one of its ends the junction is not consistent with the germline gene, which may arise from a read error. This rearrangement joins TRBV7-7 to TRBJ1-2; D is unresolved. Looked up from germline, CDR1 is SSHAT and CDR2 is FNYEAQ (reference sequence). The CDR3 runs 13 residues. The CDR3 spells CASSCTYNYGYTF. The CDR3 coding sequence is TGTGCTAGCAGCTGTACTTATAACTATGGCTACACCTTC.

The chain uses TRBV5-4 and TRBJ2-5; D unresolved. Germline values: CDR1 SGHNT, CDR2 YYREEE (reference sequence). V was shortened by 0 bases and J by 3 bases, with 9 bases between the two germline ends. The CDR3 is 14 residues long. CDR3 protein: CASSLGPVEETQYF. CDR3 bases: TGTGCCAGCAGCTTGGGACCGGTGGAAGAGACCCAGTACTTC. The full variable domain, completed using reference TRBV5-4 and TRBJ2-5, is ETGVTQSPTHLIKTRGQQVTLRCSSQSGHNTVSWYQQALGQGPQFIFQYYREEENGRGNFPPRFSGLQFPNYSSELNVNALELDDSALYLCASSLGPVEETQYFGPGTRLLVL.

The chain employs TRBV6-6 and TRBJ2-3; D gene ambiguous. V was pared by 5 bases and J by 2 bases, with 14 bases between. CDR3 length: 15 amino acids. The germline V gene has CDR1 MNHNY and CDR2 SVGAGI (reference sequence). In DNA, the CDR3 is TGTGCCAGCAGTCCCCCTAATCAACCCACAGATACGCAGTATTTT. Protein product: CASSPPNQPTDTQYF.

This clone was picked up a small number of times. CDR3 in amino acids: CTSSQDGRAGNTGELFF. DNA for the CDR3: TGCACCAGCAGCCAAGATGGTCGAGCGGGAAACACCGGGGAGCTGTTTTTT. The chain couples TRBV1 to TRBJ2-2; TRBD2, the D gene given by the table, was not confirmed from the DNA. TRBV1 counts as a pseudogene. CDR3 length: 17 amino acids.

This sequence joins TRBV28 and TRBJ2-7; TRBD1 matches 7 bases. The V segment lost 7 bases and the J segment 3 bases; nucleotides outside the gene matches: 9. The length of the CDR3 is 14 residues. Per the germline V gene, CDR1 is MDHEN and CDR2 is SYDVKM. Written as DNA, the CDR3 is TGTGCCAGCACCTCAGGGACAGCCGGCTACGAGCAGTACTTC. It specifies CASTSGTAGYEQYF.

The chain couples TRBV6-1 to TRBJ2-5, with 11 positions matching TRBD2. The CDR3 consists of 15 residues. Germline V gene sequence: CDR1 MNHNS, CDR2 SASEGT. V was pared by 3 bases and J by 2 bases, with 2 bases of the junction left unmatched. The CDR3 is CASSEVAGGQETQYF. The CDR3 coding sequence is TGTGCCAGCAGTGAGGTAGCGGGAGGGCAAGAGACCCAGTACTTC.

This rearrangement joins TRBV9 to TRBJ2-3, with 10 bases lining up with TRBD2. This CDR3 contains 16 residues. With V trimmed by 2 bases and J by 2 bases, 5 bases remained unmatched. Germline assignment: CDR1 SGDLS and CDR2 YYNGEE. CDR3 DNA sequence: TGTGCCAGCAGCGTCCGTAGCGGGGGGACCACAGATACGCAGTATTTT. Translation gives CASSVRSGGTTDTQYF.

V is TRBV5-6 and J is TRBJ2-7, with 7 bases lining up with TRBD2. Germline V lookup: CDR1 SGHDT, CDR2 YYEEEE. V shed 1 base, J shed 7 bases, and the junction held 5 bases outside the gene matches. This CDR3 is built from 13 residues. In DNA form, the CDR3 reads TGTGCCAGCAGCTTGTACGCGGGGGAGGAGCAGTACTTC. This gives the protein CASSLYAGEEQYF.

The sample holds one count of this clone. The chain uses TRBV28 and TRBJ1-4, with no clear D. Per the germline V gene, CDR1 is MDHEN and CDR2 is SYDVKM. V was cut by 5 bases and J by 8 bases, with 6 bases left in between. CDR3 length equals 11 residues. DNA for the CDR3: TGTGCCAGCAGTCTGGGGGAAAAACTGTTTTTT. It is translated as CASSLGEKLFF.

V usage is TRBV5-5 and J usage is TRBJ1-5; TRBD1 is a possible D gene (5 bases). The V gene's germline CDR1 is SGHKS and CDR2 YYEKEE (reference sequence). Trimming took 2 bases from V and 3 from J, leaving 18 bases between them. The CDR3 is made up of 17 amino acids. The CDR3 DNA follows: TGTGCCAGCAGCTTCCTCCCCCACGGGACGGTCAATCAGCCCCAGCATTTT. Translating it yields CASSFLPHGTVNQPQHF.